This TCR beta chain originates from a study of shared T cell receptors in the human thymus. Germline-derived CDR1 and CDR2 are SGHNT and YYREEE (reference sequence). There are 14 residues in the CDR3. V dropped 3 bases and J dropped 4 bases, with 13 bases sitting between them. The table came from immunoSEQ multiplex PCR; TCRdb's copy has only in-frame clones and leaves some out. The sample carries roughly 710,000 clones, over 75% recorded once. These records were also assigned to another study, of human thymus T cells. This second report adds: In thymic and blood repertoires alike, V and J usage looked biased. Related work showed strongly overlapping thymic repertoires across unrelated individuals.

V and J are TRBV5-4 and TRBJ1-2, with a weak D call TRBD1 (5 bases). Input material: thymocytes. This TCR derives from a girl less than two years old with a congenital heart defect. The CDR3 coding sequence is TGTGCCAGCAGCTGGGATTCGGGGGGCTATGGCTACACCTTC. Its protein is CASSWDSGGYGYTF.